Reported below is one TCR beta chain. As yet, its antigen is unknown. The length of the CDR3 is 13 residues. Germline lookup yields CDR1 SNHLY and CDR2 FYNNEI. Trimming removed 4 bases from V and 7 bases from J; junction bases left unmatched: 6. These data originate in a study of T cell repertoires and Cas9 in healthy adults. Findings and limits, study-wide: SpCas9-reactive effector T cells were reportedly restrained in vitro by SpCas9-reactive regulatory T cells.

Sequenced by immunoSEQ multiplex PCR; TCRdb stores in-frame clones only, minus some. The sample includes approximately 16,000 clones, under 90% of them seen just once. The V and J genes are TRBV2 and TRBJ2-7, with 8 bases aligning to TRBD1. The source is a human donor in good health. The sample taken for sequencing was Tregs (CD4+, CD25+, CD127-, CD137-, CD154-) from PBMCs; culture status not recorded. CDR3 amino acids: CASSGRTGREQYF. The CDR3 region has the DNA TGTGCCAGCAGTGGTCGGACAGGGAGGGAGCAGTACTTC.